The rows below give T cell receptor beta chains drawn from one sample of a study of T cells in localized non-small cell lung cancer. The repertoire was sequenced with immunoSEQ multiplex PCR; TCRdb's copy has only in-frame clones and lacks some. The sample includes about 45,000 clones, roughly 90% of them seen just once. Here the sequenced sample was PBMCs, taken before any cancer treatment. Receptors originate from a woman between 35 and 75 years old with stage II lung adenocarcinoma. CDR3s include the opening cysteine and the closing phenylalanine or tryptophan. The D gene is left open where the match is weak. Size values are once, few and many counts, or a class for expanded clones, and some rows have none.

D: NA
V: TRBV6-1
J: TRBJ2-6
size: NA
CDR3: CASRRVWTSENVLTF
DNA: TGTGCCAGCAGGAGAGTTTGGACCTCCGAAAACGTCCTGACTTTC

D: TRBD1
V: TRBV11-2
J: TRBJ1-6
size: NA
CDR3: CASTLTGDQGSPLHF
DNA: TGTGCCAGCACCCTGACAGGGGATCAAGGTTCACCCCTCCACTTT

D: NA
V: TRBV21-1
J: TRBJ2-7
size: NA
CDR3: CASSGGRESTYEQYF
DNA: TGTGCCAGCAGCGGGGGAAGGGAATCTACCTACGAGCAGTACTTC

D: TRBD1
V: TRBV6-5
J: TRBJ1-1
size: NA
CDR3: CASSPGQMNTEAFF
DNA: TGTGCCAGCAGTCCGGGACAGATGAACACTGAAGCTTTCTTT

D: NA
V: TRBV7-9
J: TRBJ1-4
size: NA
CDR3: CASSLVPATNEKLFF
DNA: TGTGCCAGCAGCTTAGTTCCGGCGACTAATGAAAAACTGTTTTTT

D: NA
V: TRBV7-9
J: TRBJ1-1
size: NA
CDR3: CASRYQGGTEAFF
DNA: TGTGCCAGCAGATACCAGGGAGGTACTGAAGCTTTCTTT

D: NA
V: TRBV28
J: TRBJ1-5
size: NA
CDR3: CASSLSGGRRQPQHF
DNA: TGTGCCAGCAGTTTATCTGGGGGGCGGAGGCAGCCCCAGCATTTT

D: TRBD2
V: TRBV29-1
J: TRBJ2-3
size: NA
CDR3: CSVEASGGVTDTQYF
DNA: TGCAGCGTTGAAGCTAGCGGGGGGGTCACAGATACGCAGTATTTT

D: NA
V: TRBV6-6
J: TRBJ1-5
size: NA
CDR3: CASTDPGDQPQHF
DNA: TGTGCCAGCACCGACCCGGGGGATCAGCCCCAGCATTTT

D: TRBD1
V: TRBV28
J: TRBJ1-2
size: once
CDR3: CASSAAQGANYGYTF
DNA: TGTGCCAGCAGTGCCGCGCAGGGGGCTAACTATGGCTACACCTTC

D: TRBD1
V: TRBV7-9
J: TRBJ2-1
size: NA
CDR3: CASSGADRGPEQFF
DNA: TGTGCCAGCAGCGGGGCGGACAGGGGCCCCGAGCAGTTCTTC

D: NA
V: TRBV28
J: TRBJ1-2
size: NA
CDR3: CASSPADVPYGYTF
DNA: TGTGCCAGCAGCCCCGCCGACGTCCCCTATGGCTACACCTTC

D: NA
V: TRBV7-9
J: TRBJ1-6
size: few
CDR3: CASSYRDNSPLHF
DNA: TGTGCCAGCAGCTACAGGGATAACTCACCCCTCCACTTT

D: NA
V: TRBV18
J: TRBJ1-1
size: NA
CDR3: CASSPSGKGTEAFF
DNA: TGTGCCAGCTCACCCTCCGGAAAGGGGACTGAAGCTTTCTTT

D: TRBD1
V: TRBV27
J: TRBJ1-4
size: NA
CDR3: CASSSARTGTTNEKLFF
DNA: TGTGCCAGCAGTTCCGCCCGGACAGGAACAACTAATGAAAAACTGTTTTTT

D: TRBD1
V: TRBV29-1
J: TRBJ2-7
size: NA
CDR3: CSVAQTGALYEQYF
DNA: TGCAGCGTTGCCCAGACAGGGGCCCTCTACGAGCAGTACTTC

D: NA
V: TRBV14
J: TRBJ2-3
size: NA
CDR3: CASSQGNTQYF
DNA: TGTGCCAGCAGCCAGGGGAATACGCAGTATTTT

D: NA
V: TRBV6-5
J: TRBJ1-4
size: NA
CDR3: CASSYLGLIDEKLFF
DNA: TGTGCCAGCAGTTACTTAGGGCTTATCGATGAAAAACTGTTTTTT

D: TRBD2
V: TRBV12-5
J: TRBJ2-5
size: NA
CDR3: CASGLSSGTQETQYF
DNA: TGTGCTAGTGGTTTGAGTAGCGGGACCCAAGAGACCCAGTACTTC

D: TRBD2
V: TRBV19
J: TRBJ2-5
size: NA
CDR3: CASSIPGTGGGETQYF
DNA: TGTGCCAGTAGTATTCCCGGGACGGGAGGGGGGGAGACCCAGTACTTC

D: NA
V: TRBV13
J: TRBJ2-7
size: NA
CDR3: CASSRGGDYEQYF
DNA: TGTGCCAGCAGCAGAGGGGGGGACTACGAGCAGTACTTC

D: NA
V: TRBV15
J: TRBJ1-5
size: NA
CDR3: CATSRSAGNGNQPQHF
DNA: TGTGCCACCAGCAGATCGGCGGGGAATGGCAATCAGCCCCAGCATTTT

D: NA
V: TRBV5-1
J: TRBJ1-3
size: NA
CDR3: CASSLPRYSGNTTYF
DNA: TGCGCCAGCAGCCTCCCCCGATACTCTGGAAACACCACATATTTT

D: NA
V: TRBV4-2
J: TRBJ2-5
size: NA
CDR3: CASSQDFPRGHSAQYF
DNA: TGTGCCAGCAGCCAAGATTTTCCTCGAGGTCATTCGGCCCAGTACTTC

D: NA
V: TRBV27
J: TRBJ1-5
size: NA
CDR3: CASSPWGGDHQPQHF
DNA: TGTGCCAGCAGCCCCTGGGGGGGGGACCATCAGCCCCAGCATTTT

D: TRBD1
V: TRBV6-5
J: TRBJ1-6
size: few
CDR3: CASSRRTGDSPLHF
DNA: TGTGCCAGCAGTCGGAGGACAGGGGACTCACCCCTCCACTTT

D: TRBD1
V: TRBV7-7
J: TRBJ2-3
size: NA
CDR3: CASSPRVQGIDTQYF
DNA: TGTGCCAGCAGCCCTCGTGTACAGGGGATCGATACGCAGTATTTT

D: NA
V: TRBV6-1
J: TRBJ1-6
size: NA
CDR3: CAGRTDYNSPLHF
DNA: TGTGCCGGCAGGACGGACTATAATTCACCCCTCCACTTT

D: TRBD2
V: TRBV6-6
J: TRBJ2-1
size: NA
CDR3: CASSRLAGDYYNEQFF
DNA: TGTGCCAGCAGTCGACTAGCGGGAGATTACTACAATGAGCAGTTCTTC

D: TRBD1
V: TRBV5-1
J: TRBJ2-7
size: NA
CDR3: CASSGTGGNRDERKYF
DNA: TGCGCCAGCAGCGGGACAGGGGGCAATCGTGATGAGAGGAAGTACTTC

D: TRBD1
V: TRBV28
J: TRBJ1-2
size: NA
CDR3: CASSTGQGGYGYTF
DNA: TGTGCCAGCAGTACCGGACAGGGCGGCTATGGCTACACCTTC

D: NA
V: TRBV28
J: TRBJ2-5
size: NA
CDR3: CASSLGREETQYF
DNA: TGTGCCAGCAGTTTAGGTAGGGAGGAGACCCAGTACTTC

D: NA
V: TRBV6-5
J: TRBJ1-3
size: NA
CDR3: CASQSSGNTIYF
DNA: TGTGCCAGCCAGAGCTCTGGAAACACCATATATTTT

D: TRBD2
V: TRBV19
J: TRBJ2-5
size: NA
CDR3: CASTGLAGFQETQYF
DNA: TGTGCCAGTACGGGACTAGCGGGGTTCCAAGAGACCCAGTACTTC

D: NA
V: TRBV2
J: TRBJ2-5
size: NA
CDR3: CASSETQRETQYF
DNA: TGTGCCAGCAGTGAAACTCAAAGAGAGACCCAGTACTTC

D: NA
V: TRBV7-9
J: TRBJ2-5
size: NA
CDR3: CASSLLGQETQYF
DNA: TGTGCCAGCAGCCTACTAGGTCAAGAGACCCAGTACTTC

D: TRBD2
V: TRBV4-1
J: TRBJ2-4
size: NA
CDR3: CASSQLAGAAKNIQYF
DNA: TGCGCCAGCAGCCAACTAGCGGGGGCTGCCAAAAACATTCAGTACTTC

D: TRBD2
V: TRBV7-2
J: TRBJ2-1
size: NA
CDR3: CASSSATSGLKNEQFF
DNA: TGTGCCAGCAGCTCGGCGACTAGCGGGTTAAAGAATGAGCAGTTCTTC

D: NA
V: TRBV13
J: TRBJ2-7
size: NA
CDR3: CASSPPGSHEQYF
DNA: TGTGCCAGCAGCCCTCCAGGATCCCACGAGCAGTACTTC

D: TRBD2
V: TRBV9
J: TRBJ2-1
size: NA
CDR3: CASSPGLAGVNEQFF
DNA: TGTGCCAGCAGCCCGGGACTAGCGGGGGTCAATGAGCAGTTCTTC

D: TRBD1
V: TRBV28
J: TRBJ1-2
size: NA
CDR3: CASSFPEGAFGYTF
DNA: TGTGCCAGTTCCTTCCCGGAGGGGGCCTTCGGCTACACCTTC

D: TRBD1
V: TRBV5-1
J: TRBJ2-7
size: NA
CDR3: CASSVGQGLNEQYF
DNA: TGCGCCAGCAGCGTGGGACAGGGTTTAAACGAGCAGTACTTC

D: NA
V: TRBV7-6
J: TRBJ2-5
size: NA
CDR3: CASSLGRAHQETQYF
DNA: TGTGCCAGCAGCTTAGGACGGGCCCACCAAGAGACCCAGTACTTC

D: NA
V: TRBV29-1
J: TRBJ2-3
size: NA
CDR3: CSALRVGDTQYF
DNA: TGCAGCGCCTTGAGAGTCGGAGATACGCAGTATTTT

D: TRBD2
V: TRBV5-1
J: TRBJ2-3
size: NA
CDR3: CASSLGGSVTDTQYF
DNA: TGCGCCAGCAGCTTGGGCGGGAGCGTAACAGATACGCAGTATTTT

D: TRBD2
V: TRBV27
J: TRBJ2-3
size: NA
CDR3: CASRPSTSGGDTQYF
DNA: TGTGCCAGCAGACCCTCGACTAGCGGTGGAGATACGCAGTATTTT

D: TRBD1
V: TRBV5-1
J: TRBJ2-1
size: NA
CDR3: CASSLGTGYNEQFF
DNA: TGCGCCAGCAGCTTAGGGACAGGCTACAATGAGCAGTTCTTC

D: TRBD1
V: TRBV5-1
J: TRBJ2-5
size: NA
CDR3: CASRPIGQGGFWETQYF
DNA: TGCGCCAGCAGACCGATCGGACAGGGGGGGTTCTGGGAGACCCAGTACTTC